This T cell receptor beta chain originates from a study of T cells in localized non-small cell lung cancer. General study points: Of the top 100 tumor clones, median roughly 55 were in adjacent lung, around 28 among its top 100. Only one tumor region went through sequencing, so heterogeneity may still be there. Measurement of T cell clonality placed uninvolved adjacent lung highest, above the level in tumor.

Assay used: immunoSEQ multiplex PCR; TCRdb lists only in-frame clones, some missing. This sample has tens of thousands of clones; around 92% occur once, and the top ten carry roughly 4.1%. In regard to this clone: Its matching antigen is unknown.

CDR1 is SGHRS, CDR2 YFSETQ, per germline. The CDR3 has 16 residues. Trimming pared 3 bases from V and 3 bases from J, leaving 16 bases between. This TCR was sampled from a woman aged 40-70 years with stage III lung adenocarcinoma. The chain links TRBV5-1 to TRBJ2-1; D is unresolved. The sample here was peripheral blood mononuclear cells, taken before any cancer treatment. The CDR3 loop is CASSSLEGRGYNEQFF. Written as DNA, the CDR3 is TGCGCCAGCAGCTCCCTTGAAGGACGTGGCTACAATGAGCAGTTCTTC.